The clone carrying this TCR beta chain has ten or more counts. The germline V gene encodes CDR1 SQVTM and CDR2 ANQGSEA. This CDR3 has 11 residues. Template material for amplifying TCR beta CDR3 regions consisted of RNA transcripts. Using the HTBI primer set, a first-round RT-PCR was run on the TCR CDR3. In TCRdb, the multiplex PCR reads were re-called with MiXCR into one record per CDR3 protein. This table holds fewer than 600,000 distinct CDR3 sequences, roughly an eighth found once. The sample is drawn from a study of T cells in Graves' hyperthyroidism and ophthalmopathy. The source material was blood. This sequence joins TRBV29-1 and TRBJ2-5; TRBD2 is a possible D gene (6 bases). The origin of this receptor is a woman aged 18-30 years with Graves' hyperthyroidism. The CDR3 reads CTGGGQETQYF. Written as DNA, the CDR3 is TGCACCGGAGGAGGGCAGGAGACCCAGTACTTC.